These T cell receptor beta chains were read from a single sample in a study of blood T cell repertoires in COVID-19. Repertoires were generated with immunoSEQ multiplex PCR, while TCRdb's copy carries only in-frame clones and drops some. The sample gives some 28,000 clones, approximately 90% of which show up once; 9.3% is in the top ten. The sequenced material came from peripheral blood. Receptors originate from a human donor in a cohort sampled during active COVID-19. Each CDR3 is given with its conserved first and last residue. A D gene is named only where the DNA matches it firmly. Clone size is stated in some rows and not others, as once, few, many or a class when expanded.

DNA | CDR3 | size | J | V | D
TGTGCCAGCGACCCGACTAGCGGGGGGGGAGAGACCCAGTACTTC | CASDPTSGGGETQYF | . | TRBJ2-5 | TRBV11-2 | TRBD2
TGTGCCAGCAGCGTAGCGACAGGGGTGGAGGTAGATACGCAGTATTTT | CASSVATGVEVDTQYF | . | TRBJ2-3 | TRBV9 | TRBD1
TGTGCCAGCAGCTCGGCGGTTATGGATGGCTACACCTTC | CASSSAVMDGYTF | . | TRBJ1-2 | TRBV5-4 | .
TGTGCCAGCAGCTCAAGGGGACTAGCGGGATCCGGGGCCAACGTCCTGACTTTC | CASSSRGLAGSGANVLTF | . | TRBJ2-6 | TRBV5-4 | TRBD2
TGTGCCAGCACCTTCGACAGGGCGAGCACCGGGGAGCTGTTTTTT | CASTFDRASTGELFF | . | TRBJ2-2 | TRBV3-1/TRBV3-2 | TRBD1
TGTGCCAGCAGCCAAGAATATAGCCTTAACTATGGCTACACCTTC | CASSQEYSLNYGYTF | . | TRBJ1-2 | TRBV4-2 | .
TGTGCCAGTAGTAATCATACAGGAACCAGCTCCTACGAGCAGTACTTC | CASSNHTGTSSYEQYF | . | TRBJ2-7 | TRBV19 | .
TGTGCCAGTAGACAAGACCCTCGGAGCGGGGAGCTGTTTTTT | CASRQDPRSGELFF | once | TRBJ2-2 | TRBV19 | .
TGCGCCAGCAGCCAAGGGACTAGCTCCTACGAGCAGTACTTC | CASSQGTSSYEQYF | once | TRBJ2-7 | TRBV4-1 | TRBD2
TGTGCCAGCTCACGCCTAGGGGGGGGTTCCCTCACAGATACGCAGTATTTT | CASSRLGGGSLTDTQYF | . | TRBJ2-3 | TRBV18 | .
TGTGCCAGCAGCCAAGTCGGGGGAACAGATACGCAGTATTTT | CASSQVGGTDTQYF | . | TRBJ2-3 | TRBV14 | .
TGTGCCAGCAGCGTGCCGTCTGTAGACACGTACTATGGCTACACCTTC | CASSVPSVDTYYGYTF | . | TRBJ1-2 | TRBV5-6 | .
TGTGCCAGCAGAAAGAAACGGGACAGGGACTCCTACGAGCAGTACTTC | CASRKKRDRDSYEQYF | . | TRBJ2-7 | TRBV21-1 | .
TGTGCCAGCAGCTTCGAAGCGTCGAGGGAGCAGTTCTTC | CASSFEASREQFF | . | TRBJ2-1 | TRBV7-9 | .
TGTGCCAGCAGCGGGGGACTAGCGGAGTACAATGAGCAGTTCTTC | CASSGGLAEYNEQFF | . | TRBJ2-1 | TRBV7-6 | TRBD2
TGTGCCAGTAAGAAACGGGGGGACACAGATACGCAGTATTTT | CASKKRGDTDTQYF | few | TRBJ2-3 | TRBV19 | TRBD2
TGTGCCAGCAGCTTAATGGGCGGGGAGGTGTCCGAGACCCAGTACTTC | CASSLMGGEVSETQYF | . | TRBJ2-5 | TRBV7-3 | .
TGTGCCAGCAGCCAAGCTAGCGGGGGGCCCACAGATACGCAGTATTTT | CASSQASGGPTDTQYF | . | TRBJ2-3 | TRBV3-1/TRBV3-2 | TRBD2
TGTGCCAGCAGTTTATTTCCAGGGGACAATCAGCCCCAGCATTTT | CASSLFPGDNQPQHF | . | TRBJ1-5 | TRBV28 | .
TGTGCCAGCAGCTCCATAGGGGAGGCTAAGGCCCAGTACTTC | CASSSIGEAKAQYF | . | TRBJ2-5 | TRBV5-6 | .
TGTGCCAGCAGCTCCTCCTCATGGGACAGGGTAAATGAAAAACTGTTTTTT | CASSSSSWDRVNEKLFF | once | TRBJ1-4 | TRBV5-5 | TRBD1
TGCGCCAGCAGCTTGGGGACTAGCGGGGGGGATGGAGAGACCCAGTACTTC | CASSLGTSGGDGETQYF | . | TRBJ2-5 | TRBV5-1 | TRBD2
TGTGCCAGCAGCCCGGGTTCTGGGGAAGCTTTCTTT | CASSPGSGEAFF | . | TRBJ1-1 | TRBV7-3 | .
TGTGCCAGCAGCATGGACAGGTACAAGCAGTACTTC | CASSMDRYKQYF | . | TRBJ2-7 | TRBV11-2 | TRBD1
TGTGCCAGTAGTATGGCCCGGGGATTCAATGAAAAACTGTTTTTT | CASSMARGFNEKLFF | . | TRBJ1-4 | TRBV19 | .
TGTGCCTGGAGAGAAATCGGACCAGGGTTTAGCTCCTATAATTCACCCCTCCACTTT | CAWREIGPGFSSYNSPLHF | . | TRBJ1-6 | TRBV30 | .
TGTGCCAGTAGATACGGGGTTGACGGCTACACCTTC | CASRYGVDGYTF | . | TRBJ1-2 | TRBV5-8 | .
TGTGCCAGCAGCCAACCCGGGACAGGGAACTATGGCTACACCTTC | CASSQPGTGNYGYTF | . | TRBJ1-2 | TRBV5-6 | TRBD1
TGTGCCAGCAGTGAGGACATTTCCACTGAAGCTTTCTTT | CASSEDISTEAFF | . | TRBJ1-1 | TRBV6-1 | .
TGTGCTAGTGGTTTGACACCCCCAGGGCGACAGTTAGCTAACTATGGCTACACCTTC | CASGLTPPGRQLANYGYTF | once | TRBJ1-2 | TRBV12-5 | .
TGTGCCATCAGTGACCAGGGGACGGGCTATGGCTACACCTTC | CAISDQGTGYGYTF | once | TRBJ1-2 | TRBV10-3 | .
TGTGCCAGCAGGAATACAGGGGGCACTAATTCACCCCTCCACTTT | CASRNTGGTNSPLHF | . | TRBJ1-6 | TRBV6-5 | TRBD1
TGTGCCAGCAGCCCTAGAGGGGCGCGGGGGGCCTACGAGCAGTACTTC | CASSPRGARGAYEQYF | . | TRBJ2-7 | TRBV3-1/TRBV3-2 | TRBD2
TGTGCCAGCAGCCCGACCGGGACAGGGGCCTACGAGCAGTACTTC | CASSPTGTGAYEQYF | . | TRBJ2-7 | TRBV28 | TRBD1
TGTGCCAGCAGCACACGACAGTCAGGCCTCCTCTCTGGGGCCAACGTCCTGACTTTC | CASSTRQSGLLSGANVLTF | . | TRBJ2-6 | TRBV11-2 | .
TGCAGCGTTGTTCCCGGTGGAACAGCCGGACAGCCCCAGCATTTT | CSVVPGGTAGQPQHF | . | TRBJ1-5 | TRBV29-1 | .
TGTGCCAGCTCACCGAGGCAAGCAGGGACAGGGGTCGGAGGCACTGAAGCTTTCTTT | CASSPRQAGTGVGGTEAFF | . | TRBJ1-1 | TRBV18 | TRBD1
TGTGCCAGCAGCTTAGACTCTGGAGTCGGGACCGGGGAGCTGTTTTTT | CASSLDSGVGTGELFF | few | TRBJ2-2 | TRBV7-6 | .
TGTGCCAGCAGCCCCGGGGGATATGGCTACACCTTC | CASSPGGYGYTF | once | TRBJ1-2 | TRBV7-8 | .
TGTGCCAGCAGCGTAGAATCCCACTACGAGCAGTACTTC | CASSVESHYEQYF | few | TRBJ2-7 | TRBV9 | .
TGTGCCAGCAGCAGGACAGGCGGAAATTCACCCCTCCACTTT | CASSRTGGNSPLHF | . | TRBJ1-6 | TRBV2 | TRBD1
TGTGCCAGCAGTTATCGACAGGGGGCTTGGGCTTTCTTT | CASSYRQGAWAFF | . | TRBJ1-1 | TRBV27 | TRBD1
TGTGCCAGCAGCCTATATCCCCGGGGTGATGAGCAGTTCTTC | CASSLYPRGDEQFF | . | TRBJ2-1 | TRBV6-6 | .
TGTGCCAGTAGTATAAGAAGGACAGGGGGGCCCAACACCGGGGAGCTGTTTTTT | CASSIRRTGGPNTGELFF | . | TRBJ2-2 | TRBV19 | TRBD1
TGCAGTGCTAGTGACGTGGGCAAGACGAACACTGAAGCTTTCTTT | CSASDVGKTNTEAFF | . | TRBJ1-1 | TRBV20-1 | .
TGTGCCAGCAGCCCAAGGGGAATCACCTACGAGCAGTACTTC | CASSPRGITYEQYF | . | TRBJ2-7 | TRBV27 | .
TGTGCCACCAGTGACAAGGACAGCTACAATGAGCAGTTCTTC | CATSDKDSYNEQFF | . | TRBJ2-1 | TRBV24-1 | .
TGTGCCAGCAGCTTAGATCGCAGGACAGGGTATGTAGGTGAGCAGTTCTTC | CASSLDRRTGYVGEQFF | . | TRBJ2-1 | TRBV11-3 | TRBD1
TGTGCCAGCAGTTTTGCAGGAGAGAGCGGAAGAAACACCATATATTTT | CASSFAGESGRNTIYF | . | TRBJ1-3 | TRBV27 | .
TGCAGCGTTGCAAGCGGGAGGGCCAGGGACGAGCAGTACTTC | CSVASGRARDEQYF | . | TRBJ2-7 | TRBV29-1 | TRBD2
TGTGCCAGCAATTCTAGGCAGGGTTTCAAGTACGAGCAGTACTTC | CASNSRQGFKYEQYF | . | TRBJ2-7 | TRBV28 | .
TGTGCCAGTAGGGCCGGGACAGGCAATAACTATGGCTACACCTTC | CASRAGTGNNYGYTF | . | TRBJ1-2 | TRBV19 | TRBD1
TGTGCCAGCAGCTCTAGCGCCGGGTACCAAGAGACCCAGTACTTC | CASSSSAGYQETQYF | few | TRBJ2-5 | TRBV11-2 | .
TGCGCCAGCAGCCCGGGACAGGGGGCGTACGAGCAGTACTTC | CASSPGQGAYEQYF | . | TRBJ2-7 | TRBV5-1 | TRBD1
TGTGCCAGCAGCTCCGGGACAGGGTACACTGAAGCTTTCTTT | CASSSGTGYTEAFF | medium-sized | TRBJ1-1 | TRBV28 | TRBD1
TGTGCCAGCAGGGGACAGGGGGATTGGACTGAAGCTTTCTTT | CASRGQGDWTEAFF | once | TRBJ1-1 | TRBV2 | TRBD1
TGTGCCACGCGTAGCGGGGGGCTCCAAGAGACCCAGTACTTC | CATRSGGLQETQYF | . | TRBJ2-5 | TRBV10-3 | TRBD2
TGTGCCAGCAGAAGGGGGGGATCGGCTGAAGCTTTCTTT | CASRRGGSAEAFF | . | TRBJ1-1 | TRBV2 | .
TGTGCCAGCAGCTCCTCGATTCTCAGCGGGACGAACACCGGGGAGCTGTTTTTT | CASSSSILSGTNTGELFF | few | TRBJ2-2 | TRBV7-2 | TRBD2